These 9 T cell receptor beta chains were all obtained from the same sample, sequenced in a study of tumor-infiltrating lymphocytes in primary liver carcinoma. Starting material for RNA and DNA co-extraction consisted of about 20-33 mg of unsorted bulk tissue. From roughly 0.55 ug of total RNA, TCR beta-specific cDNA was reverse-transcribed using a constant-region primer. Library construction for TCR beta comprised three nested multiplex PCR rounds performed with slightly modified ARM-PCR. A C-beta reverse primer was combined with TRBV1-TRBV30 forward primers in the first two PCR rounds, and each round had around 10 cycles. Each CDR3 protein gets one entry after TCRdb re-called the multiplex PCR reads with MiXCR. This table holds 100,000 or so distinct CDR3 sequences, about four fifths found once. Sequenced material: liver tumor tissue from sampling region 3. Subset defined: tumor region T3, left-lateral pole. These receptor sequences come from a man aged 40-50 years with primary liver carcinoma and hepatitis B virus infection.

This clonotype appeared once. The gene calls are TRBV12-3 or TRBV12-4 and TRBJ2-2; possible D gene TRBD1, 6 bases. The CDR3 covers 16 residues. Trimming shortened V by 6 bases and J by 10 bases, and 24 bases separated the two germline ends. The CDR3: CASSPWTALDTAELFF. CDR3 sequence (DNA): TGTGCCAGCAGCCCATGGACAGCCCTTGACACTGCGGAGCTGTTTTTT.

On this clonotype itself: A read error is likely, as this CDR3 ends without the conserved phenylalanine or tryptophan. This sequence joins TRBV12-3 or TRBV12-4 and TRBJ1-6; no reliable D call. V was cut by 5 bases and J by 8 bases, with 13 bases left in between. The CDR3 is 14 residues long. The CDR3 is CASSAHRQYSPLHI. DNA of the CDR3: TGTGCCAGCAGTGCACACAGACAATATTCACCCCTCCACATT.

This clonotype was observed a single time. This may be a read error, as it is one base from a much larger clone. CDR3 DNA: TGTGCCAACAGGGGAGGACAGGCTTCTGACAATGAGCAGTTCTTC. The encoded protein is CANRGGQASDNEQFF. The chain employs TRBV28 and TRBJ2-1; possibly TRBD1 for D (7 bases). This CDR3 region has 15 residues. The germline gives CDR1 MDHEN, CDR2 SYDVKM. The ends were cut back, 10 bases at V and 5 bases at J, with 21 bases in the middle.

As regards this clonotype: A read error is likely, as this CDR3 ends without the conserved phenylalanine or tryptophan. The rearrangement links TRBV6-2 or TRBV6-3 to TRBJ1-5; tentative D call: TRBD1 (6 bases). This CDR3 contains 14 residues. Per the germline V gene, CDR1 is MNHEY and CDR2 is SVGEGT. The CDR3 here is CASRPSNRAQPQHY. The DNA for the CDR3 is TGTGCTAGCAGACCCTCGAACAGGGCTCAGCCCCAGCATTAT.

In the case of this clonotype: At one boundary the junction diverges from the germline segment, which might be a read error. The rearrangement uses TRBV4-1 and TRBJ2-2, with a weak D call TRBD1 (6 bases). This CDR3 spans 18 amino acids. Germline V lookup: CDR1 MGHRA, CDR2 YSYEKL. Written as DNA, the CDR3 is TGCGCCAGCAGCCAACCCGCCCGAGGGGTCGGGGACACCGGGGAGCTATTATTT. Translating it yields CASSQPARGVGDTGELLF.

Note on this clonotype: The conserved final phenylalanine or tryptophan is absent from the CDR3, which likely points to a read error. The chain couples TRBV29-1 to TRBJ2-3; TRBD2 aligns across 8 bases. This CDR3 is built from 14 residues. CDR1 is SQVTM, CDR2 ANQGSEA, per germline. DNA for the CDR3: TGCAACGTTGGAGCGGTGGGAGCGGGAGATATGCAGTATCTT. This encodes CNVGAVGAGDMQYL.

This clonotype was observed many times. CDR3 protein: CASSNQYTEAFF. The CDR3 DNA reads TGTGCCAGCAGTAACCAGTACACTGAAGCTTTCTTT. This chain joins TRBV2 and TRBJ1-1; no firm D call. Trimming removed 5 bases at V and 3 bases at J, with 7 bases between. Germline assignment: CDR1 SNHLY and CDR2 FYNNEI. The CDR3 consists of 12 residues.

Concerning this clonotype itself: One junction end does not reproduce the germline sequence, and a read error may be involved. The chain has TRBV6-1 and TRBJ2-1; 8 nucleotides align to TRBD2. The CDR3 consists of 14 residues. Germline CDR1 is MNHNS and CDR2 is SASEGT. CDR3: CVRWSGRAVNGQFF. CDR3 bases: TGTGTCCGCTGGTCCGGGAGGGCCGTCAATGGGCAGTTCTTC.

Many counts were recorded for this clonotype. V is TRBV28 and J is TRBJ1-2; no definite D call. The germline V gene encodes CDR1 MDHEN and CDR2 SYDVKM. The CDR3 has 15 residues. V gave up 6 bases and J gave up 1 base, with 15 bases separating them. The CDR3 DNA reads TGTGCCAGCAGCACTCTATCTGAAAGTAACTATGGCTACACCTTC. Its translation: CASSTLSESNYGYTF.